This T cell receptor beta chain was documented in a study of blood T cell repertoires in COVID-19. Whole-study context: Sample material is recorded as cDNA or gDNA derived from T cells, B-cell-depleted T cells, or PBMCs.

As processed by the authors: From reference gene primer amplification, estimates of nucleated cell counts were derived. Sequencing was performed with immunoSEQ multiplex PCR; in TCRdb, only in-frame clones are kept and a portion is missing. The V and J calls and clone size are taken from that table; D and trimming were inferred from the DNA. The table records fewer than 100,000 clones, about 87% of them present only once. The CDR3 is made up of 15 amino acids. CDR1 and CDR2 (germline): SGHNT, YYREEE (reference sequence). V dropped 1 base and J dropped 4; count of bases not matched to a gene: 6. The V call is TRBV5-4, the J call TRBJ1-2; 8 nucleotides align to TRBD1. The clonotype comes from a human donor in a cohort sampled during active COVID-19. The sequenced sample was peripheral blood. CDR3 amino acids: CASSLSSGGGYGYTF. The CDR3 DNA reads TGTGCCAGCAGCTTGTCCTCAGGGGGCGGCTATGGCTACACCTTC.